These 29 T cell receptor beta chains originate from one sample sequenced in a study of blood T cell repertoires in COVID-19. Produced via immunoSEQ multiplex PCR; TCRdb's table is partial and in-frame only. The profile covers some 490,000 clones, with approximately 90% appearing a single time and roughly 8% taken by the ten largest. What was sequenced was PBMCs or T cells enriched from blood (not recorded which). The receptors originated from an older woman who had recovered from COVID-19.

V gene TRBV4-2 combines with J gene TRBJ1-6, with 8 bases aligning to TRBD1. The CDR3 is 16 amino acids. Germline CDR1 reads LGHNA; CDR2 reads YNFKEQ. V trimming: 0 bases; J trimming: 7 bases; junction bases outside the gene matches: 5. CDR3 sequence: CASSQDLQGGNSPLHF. In DNA form, the CDR3 reads TGTGCCAGCAGCCAAGATCTACAGGGGGGGAATTCACCCCTCCACTTT.

To note about this clone: Other DNA variants within this sample encode the same CDR3. This chain connects TRBV4-1 to TRBJ1-6; perhaps TRBD1 as D (5 bases). The length of the CDR3 is 17 residues. V shed 0 bases and J shed 0 bases, with 9 bases lying between them. From germline, CDR1 is MGHRA and CDR2 YSYEKL. CDR3 loop: CASSQDAGGSYNSPLHF. The CDR3, as DNA: TGCGCCAGCAGCCAAGACGCGGGGGGCTCCTATAATTCACCCCTCCACTTT.

In its sample, this clone was seen once. This chain links TRBV5-1 with TRBJ1-4, with a possible D match to TRBD1 (6 bases). The germline V gene has CDR1 SGHRS and CDR2 YFSETQ. V was trimmed by 0 bases and J by 2 bases, leaving 11 bases between them. This CDR3 has 16 amino acids. For the CDR3, the DNA is TGCGCCAGCAGCTTGGACGGGGGGGCTACTAATGAAAAACTGTTTTTT. Residues: CASSLDGGATNEKLFF.

This chain uses TRBV5-1 with TRBJ1-6, with D possibly being TRBD1 (6 bases). Germline values: CDR1 SGHRS, CDR2 YFSETQ. Trimming cost V 3 bases and J 10 bases, with 23 bases left between them. The CDR3 is made up of 17 amino acids. The CDR3, as DNA: TGCGCCAGCAGCTGGGCGTCTACAGGGTTCGCGCGGTCACCCCTCCACTTT. Its protein product is CASSWASTGFARSPLHF.

The chain links TRBV7-9 to TRBJ2-1; D remains ambiguous. The CDR3 spans 14 residues. Germline CDR1 SEHNR, CDR2 FQNEAQ (reference sequence). V gave up 1 base and J gave up 4 bases, with 8 bases separating them. The CDR3 coding sequence is TGTGCCAGCAGCTTAGTGGCGGAGTACAATGAGCAGTTCTTC. Protein: CASSLVAEYNEQFF.

In this sample, this clone turned up a few times. The chain recombines TRBV2 with TRBJ2-1; 8 nucleotides align to TRBD1. Per the germline V gene, CDR1 is SNHLY and CDR2 is FYNNEI. The trim removed 6 bases at V and 6 bases at J, leaving 13 bases unmatched. CDR3 length: 16 residues. CDR3 in amino acids: CASREDWTGKGNEQFF. As DNA, the CDR3 is TGTGCCAGCAGGGAGGATTGGACAGGGAAGGGCAATGAGCAGTTCTTC.

The rearrangement links TRBV19 to TRBJ2-2, with 9 bases lining up with TRBD1. Germline V gene lookup returns CDR1 LNHDA and CDR2 SQIVND (reference sequence). The J segment lost 0 bases and the V segment lost 4 bases, leaving 3 bases of the junction unmatched. The CDR3 runs to 16 residues. In nucleotides, the CDR3 is TGTGCCAGTAGTAAGAGGACAGGGGCGAACACCGGGGAGCTGTTTTTT. This gives the protein CASSKRTGANTGELFF.

The V gene is TRBV6-5, the J gene TRBJ2-2; D perhaps matches TRBD2 (7 bases). Trimming stripped 4 bases from V and 5 bases from J, with 17 bases between. The germline V gene encodes CDR1 MNHEY and CDR2 SVGAGI. The CDR3 spans 16 residues. CDR3 sequence reads: CASSSPRGAKTGELFF. CDR3 nucleotides: TGTGCCAGCAGTTCCCCTCGGGGGGCAAAGACCGGGGAGCTGTTTTTT.

The chain joins TRBV19 to TRBJ2-1, with TRBD1 identical over 8 bases. The trim removed 5 bases at V and 0 bases at J, leaving 15 bases unmatched. The CDR3 runs to 19 residues. The germline V gene has CDR1 LNHDA and CDR2 SQIVND (reference sequence). The CDR3 protein is CASSELGTGLGGSYNEQFF. As DNA, the CDR3 is TGTGCCAGTAGTGAGCTTGGGACAGGTTTGGGGGGCTCCTACAATGAGCAGTTCTTC.

This clone has only one observation. The chain employs TRBV19 and TRBJ1-5; D gene unclear. Deletions cut 5 bases from V and 3 bases from J, with 14 bases between. The CDR3 loop spans 15 amino acids. Germline CDR1 and CDR2: LNHDA and SQIVND (reference sequence). The CDR3 loop is CASSFWTGTNQPQHF. The CDR3 DNA is TGTGCCAGTAGTTTCTGGACGGGAACCAATCAGCCCCAGCATTTT.

The genes are TRBV27 and TRBJ1-2, with 10 bases that match TRBD1. Unmatched junction bases numbered 9, after V lost 6 bases and J lost 8 bases. This CDR3 contains 14 residues. Germline CDR1 reads MNHEY; CDR2 reads SMNVEV (reference sequence). CDR3 sequence (DNA): TGTGCCAGCAGCCCGGGGGACAGGGGAGGCGGCTACACCTTC. It codes for CASSPGDRGGGYTF.

The V gene is TRBV28, the J gene TRBJ1-6; perhaps TRBD1 as D (6 bases). The CDR3 runs 18 residues. V lost 9 bases, J lost 0 bases, and 21 bases lay in between. Looked up from germline, CDR1 is MDHEN and CDR2 is SYDVKM. The CDR3 DNA reads TGTGCCAGTAGATTACTTACAGGGCCGAGCTCCTATAATTCACCCCTCCACTTT. As protein: CASRLLTGPSSYNSPLHF.

This sequence joins TRBV19 and TRBJ1-3; no reliable D call. This CDR3 has 14 residues. The V end lost 3 bases, the J end lost 2 bases, and 8 bases lay between the germline ends. Germline V gives CDR1 LNHDA, CDR2 SQIVND (reference sequence). DNA for the CDR3: TGTGCCAGTAGTATCGTCGGGGCTGGAAACACCATATATTTT. Protein sequence: CASSIVGAGNTIYF.

The chain joins TRBV29-1 to TRBJ2-7; 8 positions agree with TRBD1. The germline V gene encodes CDR1 SQVTM and CDR2 ANQGSEA. This CDR3 spans 19 amino acids. With V trimmed by 2 bases and J by 1 base, 19 bases remained unmatched. The CDR3 sequence is CSVEKPGQVPFIDSYEQYV. The CDR3 nucleotides read TGCAGCGTTGAAAAACCGGGACAGGTACCCTTTATCGATTCCTACGAGCAGTACGTC.

CDR3 in DNA: TGTGCCAGCAGCTTGGCGGCGGGACTAGTTACGAACATTCAGTACTTC. This gives the protein CASSLAAGLVTNIQYF. The chain carries TRBV5-4 and TRBJ2-4; 8 bases line up with TRBD2. Trimming took 0 bases from V and 7 from J; bases not matched to a gene: 9. The germline V gene has CDR1 SGHNT and CDR2 YYREEE (reference sequence). The CDR3 covers 16 residues.

This chain uses TRBV5-1 with TRBJ2-1; TRBD2 might be the D (7 bases). Germline V gene data show CDR1 as SGHRS and CDR2 as YFSETQ. The V end lost 0 bases, the J end lost 1 base, and 17 bases lay between the germline ends. This CDR3 comprises 18 residues. This CDR3 is CASSLVGFGGPSYNEQFF. The CDR3 DNA reads TGCGCCAGCAGCTTGGTGGGTTTCGGGGGGCCGTCCTACAATGAGCAGTTCTTC. Drawing the rest from reference TRBV5-1 and TRBJ2-1, the complete variable domain is KAGVTQTPRYLIKTRGQQVTLSCSPISGHRSVSWYQQTPGQGLQFLFEYFSETQRNKGNFPGRFSGRQFSNSRSEMNVSTLELGDSALYLCASSLVGFGGPSYNEQFFGPGTRLTVL.

In DNA form, the CDR3 reads TGTGCCACCAGCATAAGGCGGGGGGCTGGAGTTTGGAACATTCAGTACTTC. Amino acid sequence: CATSIRRGAGVWNIQYF. The gene calls are TRBV15 and TRBJ2-4; 8 bases map to TRBD2. V lost 4 bases to trimming and J lost 7 bases; unmatched junction nucleotides: 15. Looked up from germline, CDR1 is LNHNV and CDR2 is YYDKDF (reference sequence). The CDR3 runs to 17 residues.

CDR3 nucleotides: TGTGCCAGCAGTGTACGGCGGGGGGATGGTACGCAGTATTTT. This encodes CASSVRRGDGTQYF. The gene calls are TRBV2 and TRBJ2-3, with TRBD2 identical over 8 bases. This CDR3 has 14 residues. V dropped 4 bases and J dropped 8; count of bases not matched to a gene: 8. The germline V gene has CDR1 SNHLY and CDR2 FYNNEI.

The CDR3 nucleotides are TGTGCCAGTAGTCAATGGGACAGAGCCTACGAGCAGTACTTC. Translating it yields CASSQWDRAYEQYF. The gene calls are TRBV19 and TRBJ2-7; 7 bases map to TRBD1. CDR3 length: 14 residues. J was trimmed by 2 bases and V by 5 bases; bases with no gene match: 6. Germline V gene sequence: CDR1 LNHDA, CDR2 SQIVND (reference sequence). The whole variable domain, filled in from reference TRBV19 and TRBJ2-7, reads DGGITQSPKYLFRKEGQNVTLSCEQNLNHDAMYWYRQDPGQGLRLIYYSQIVNDFQKGDIAEGYSVSREKKESFPLTVTSAQKNPTAFYLCASSQWDRAYEQYFGPGTRLTVT.

The chain employs TRBV5-1 and TRBJ1-5; D remains unclear. Germline CDR1 SGHRS, CDR2 YFSETQ. The CDR3 length is 14 residues. V was clipped by 0 bases and J by 4 bases, with 8 bases between them. This CDR3 reads CASSLGDFNQPQHF. The CDR3 DNA reads TGCGCCAGCAGCTTGGGAGACTTTAATCAGCCCCAGCATTTT.

The chain recombines TRBV10-3 with TRBJ2-7; 8 bases align to TRBD1. The CDR3 extends over 14 amino acids. CDR1 is ENHRY, CDR2 SYGVKD, per germline. After removal of 3 bases from V and 5 bases from J, the junction contained 6 bases not matched to a gene. The CDR3 bases are TGTGCCATCAGTGAAGAACAGGGGGAACACGAGCAGTACGTC. It codes for CAISEEQGEHEQYV.

This chain links TRBV2 with TRBJ2-3; 7 bases agree with TRBD1. This CDR3 has 15 amino acids. Germline assignment: CDR1 SNHLY and CDR2 FYNNEI. Trimming at V came to 8 bases and at J to 1 base, leaving 9 bases not matched to a gene. CDR3: CASGKTGSGTDTQYF. The CDR3 DNA reads TGTGCCAGCGGAAAGACAGGGTCGGGCACAGATACGCAGTATTTT.

The chain links TRBV7-8 to TRBJ2-3; 7 nucleotides align to TRBD2. Germline CDR1 reads SGHVS; CDR2 reads FQNEAQ. The J segment lost 1 base and the V segment lost 2 bases, leaving 6 bases of the junction unmatched. The CDR3 is 16 amino acids. As DNA, the CDR3 is TGTGCCAGCAGCTTACGCGGACTAGACGGCACAGATACGCAGTATTTT. It yields the protein CASSLRGLDGTDTQYF.

The gene calls are TRBV5-6 and TRBJ1-2; D gene ambiguous. V lost 6 bases and J lost 0, with 9 bases in between. Germline-derived CDR1 and CDR2 are SGHDT and YYEEEE. The CDR3 has 13 amino acids. CDR3 amino acids: CASKGGPNYGYTF. DNA for the CDR3: TGTGCCAGCAAAGGAGGTCCTAACTATGGCTACACCTTC.

As concerns this clone: This CDR3 is also generated by other DNA sequences in the sample. The chain uses TRBV12-3 or TRBV12-4 and TRBJ2-2, with D uncertain. This CDR3 is 12 amino acids long. Between the trimmed V and J ends, which lost 5 bases and 3 bases, there was a span of 4 bases. The CDR3 coding sequence is TGTGCCAGCAGTCGAGACACCGGGGAGCTGTTTTTT. Amino acids: CASSRDTGELFF.

V is TRBV11-3 and J is TRBJ2-7; D is perhaps TRBD1 (5 bases). Between the trimmed V and J ends, which lost 5 bases and 5 bases, there was a span of 19 bases. Germline V CDR1 and CDR2: SGHNT, YENEEA. This CDR3 is built from 15 residues. In nucleotides, the CDR3 is TGTGCCAGCAGCACCCGACAGAAGACCCCAGACGAGCAGTACTTC. It encodes CASSTRQKTPDEQYF.

As for this clone: This same CDR3 is encoded by further DNA sequences in the sample. The V gene is TRBV12-5, the J gene TRBJ2-2; 12 nucleotides line up with TRBD1. This CDR3 region has 15 residues. Trimming took 4 bases from V and 5 from J; bases not matched to a gene: 2. Germline CDR1 and CDR2: LGHNT and FRNRAP. Written as DNA, the CDR3 is TGTGCTAGTGGTTCGGGACAGGGGGCGACCGGGGAGCTGTTTTTT. Residues: CASGSGQGATGELFF.

This chain joins TRBV6-5 and TRBJ2-1; 8 positions agree with TRBD2. V was clipped by 10 bases and J by 3 bases; unmatched bases: 11. This CDR3 contains 15 residues. In germline, CDR1 is MNHEY, CDR2 SVGAGI. CDR3 in DNA: TGTGCCAACTATTCAACCGGGACTAGCTACAATGAGCAGTTCTTC. Translation gives CANYSTGTSYNEQFF.

The genes are TRBV2 and TRBJ1-2; D ambiguous. The ends were cut back, 7 bases at V and 8 bases at J, with 11 bases in the middle. The CDR3 runs 11 residues. CDR1 and CDR2 (germline): SNHLY, FYNNEI. CDR3 sequence (DNA): TGTGCCAGCATAACAGCAAGGGGCTACACCTTC. Translating gives CASITARGYTF.